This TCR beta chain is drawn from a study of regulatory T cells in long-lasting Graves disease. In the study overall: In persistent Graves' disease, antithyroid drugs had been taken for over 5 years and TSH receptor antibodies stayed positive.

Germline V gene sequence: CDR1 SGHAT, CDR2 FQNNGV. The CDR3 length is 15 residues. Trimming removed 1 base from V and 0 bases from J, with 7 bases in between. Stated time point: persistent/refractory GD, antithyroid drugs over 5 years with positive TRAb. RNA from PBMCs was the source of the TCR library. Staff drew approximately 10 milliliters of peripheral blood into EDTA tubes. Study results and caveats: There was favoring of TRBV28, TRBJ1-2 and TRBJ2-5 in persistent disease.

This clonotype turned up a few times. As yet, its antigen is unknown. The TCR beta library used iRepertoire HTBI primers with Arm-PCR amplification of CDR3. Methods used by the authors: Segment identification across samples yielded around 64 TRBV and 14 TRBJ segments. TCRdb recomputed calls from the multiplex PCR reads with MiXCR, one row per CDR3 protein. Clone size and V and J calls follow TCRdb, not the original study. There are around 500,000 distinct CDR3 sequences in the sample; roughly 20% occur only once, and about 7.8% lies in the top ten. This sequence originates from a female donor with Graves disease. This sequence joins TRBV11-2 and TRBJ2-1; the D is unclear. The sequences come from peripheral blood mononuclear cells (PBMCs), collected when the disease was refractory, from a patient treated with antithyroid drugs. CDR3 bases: TGTGCCAGCAGCTTAGCCCTAAGCTCCTACAATGAGCAGTTCTTC. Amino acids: CASSLALSSYNEQFF.